Each of the 20 T cell receptor beta chains below was sequenced from the same sample in a study of T cell repertoires in cytomegalovirus infection. Each CDR3 protein gets one entry after TCRdb re-called the reads with MiXCR. The sample contains roughly 200,000 distinct CDR3 sequences, less than 50% of which appear only once. These receptors lack a known antigen. The specimen comprised CD8+ T cells from cultured PBMCs, sampled from culture after CMV antigen stimulation. The receptors come from a human donor in good health (CMV status not recorded). Some clones in this sample may be carry-over from other donors' samples.

The chain links TRBV11-2 to TRBJ1-1, with D unresolved. The length of the CDR3 is 14 residues. Germline V gene sequence: CDR1 SGHAT, CDR2 FQNNGV. Trimming left V 1 base short and J 1 base short, with 7 bases between. Written as DNA, the CDR3 is TGTGCCAGCAGCTTAGTAAGGGAGAACACTGAAGCTTTCTTT. Protein product: CASSLVRENTEAFF.

The chain links TRBV5-1 to TRBJ2-3; no reliable D call. CDR3 length equals 17 residues. The germline CDR1 and CDR2 sequences are SGHRS and YFSETQ. V shed 0 bases and J shed 1 base, with 15 bases lying between them. Written as DNA, the CDR3 is TGCGCCAGCAGCTTGGCACTCTCCCGTTTGGGCACAGATACGCAGTATTTT. This gives the protein CASSLALSRLGTDTQYF.

Only a few counts were recorded for this clonotype. The J gene is TRBJ1-5, the V gene TRBV7-9; D ambiguous. Germline V gene sequence: CDR1 SEHNR, CDR2 FQNEAQ (reference sequence). This CDR3 comprises 14 residues. Trimming removed 1 base from V and 0 bases from J, with 4 bases in between. The CDR3 spells CASSLEGSNQPQHF. The CDR3 nucleotides are TGTGCCAGCAGCTTAGAGGGTAGCAATCAGCCCCAGCATTTT.

CDR3 DNA sequence: TGTGCCAGCAGTTTAGGACAGACGAACACTGAAGCTTTCTTT. Protein sequence: CASSLGQTNTEAFF. This rearrangement joins TRBV27 to TRBJ1-1, with TRBD1 as a possible D gene (6 bases). This CDR3 has 14 residues. Germline-derived CDR1 and CDR2 are MNHEY and SMNVEV (reference sequence). V was clipped by 2 bases and J by 1 base, with 8 bases between them.

This chain links TRBV29-1 with TRBJ2-7, with 8 bases that match TRBD2. The CDR3 spans 14 residues. J lost 4 bases, V lost 3 bases, and 8 bases had no gene match. The germline gives CDR1 SQVTM, CDR2 ANQGSEA. The CDR3 sequence: CSVEGVGRGYEQYF. In nucleotides, the CDR3 is TGCAGCGTTGAGGGAGTCGGGAGGGGGTACGAGCAGTACTTC.

This clonotype has a handful of counts. DNA for the CDR3: TGTGCCAGCAGCCTCCTCCCAGGGGGGGAGCTGTTTTTT. Translating gives CASSLLPGGELFF. The chain uses TRBV7-3 and TRBJ2-2; weak D call: TRBD1 (5 bases). The ends were cut back, 5 bases at V and 8 bases at J, with 12 bases in the middle. This CDR3 has 13 residues. Looked up from germline, CDR1 is SGHTA and CDR2 is FQGTGA.

This clonotype has just a few counts. The chain links TRBV7-6 to TRBJ1-3; 7 bases agree with TRBD1. The ends lost 4 bases at V and 4 bases at J; junction bases unmatched: 4. From germline, CDR1 is SGHVS and CDR2 FNYEAQ. This CDR3 comprises 14 residues. CDR3 residues: CASSSGGFGNTIYF. DNA for the CDR3: TGTGCCAGCAGCTCAGGGGGGTTCGGAAACACCATATATTTT. The full variable domain, completed using reference TRBV7-6 and TRBJ1-3, is GAGVSQSPRYKVTKRGQDVALRCDPISGHVSLYWYRQALGQGPEFLTYFNYEAQQDKSGLPNDRFSAERPEGSISTLTIQRTEQRDSAMYRCASSSGGFGNTIYFGEGSWLTVV.

This clonotype was observed a handful of times. The genes are TRBV7-9 and TRBJ1-2; D call uncertain. This CDR3 has 13 amino acids. From germline, CDR1 is SEHNR and CDR2 FQNEAQ (reference sequence). Between the trimmed V and J ends, which lost 11 bases and 2 bases, there was a span of 15 bases. The CDR3 region has the DNA TGTGCCGTCTTGATTTGGGGAAACTATGGCTACACCTTC. Encoded protein: CAVLIWGNYGYTF.

The chain joins TRBV11-2 to TRBJ2-7; a weak D match, TRBD1 (5 bases). Germline values: CDR1 SGHAT, CDR2 FQNNGV. V lost 4 bases, J lost 7 bases, and 11 bases lay in between. The CDR3 extends over 12 amino acids. The CDR3 DNA reads TGTGCCAGCAGCTCCCAGGGTTGGGAGCAGTACTTC. The encoded protein is CASSSQGWEQYF. Full variable domain (rest looked up from reference TRBV11-2 and TRBJ2-7): EAGVAQSPRYKIIEKRQSVAFWCNPISGHATLYWYQQILGQGPKLLIQFQNNGVVDDSQLPKDRFSAERLKGVDSTLKIQPAKLEDSAVYLCASSSQGWEQYFGPGTRLTVT.

The V call is TRBV24-1, the J call TRBJ2-3; D tentatively reads TRBD1 or TRBD2 (5 bases each). The germline V and J ends were trimmed by 1 base and 6 bases, with 10 bases remaining between them. Germline V gives CDR1 KGHDR, CDR2 SFDVKD. This CDR3 region has 14 residues. DNA for the CDR3: TGTGCCACCAGTGATTTACAGGAGGACGATACGCAGTATTTT. It yields the protein CATSDLQEDDTQYF.

DNA for the CDR3: TGTGCCAGCAGCGCGACTAGAGAGCAGTACTTC. Translating gives CASSATREQYF. The V call is TRBV7-9, the J call TRBJ2-7, with D possibly matching TRBD2 (6 bases). CDR1 is SEHNR, CDR2 FQNEAQ, per germline (reference sequence). Between the trimmed V and J ends, which lost 5 bases and 7 bases, there was a span of 9 bases. The CDR3 has 11 residues.

This clonotype appeared many times. The chain employs TRBV7-2 and TRBJ1-4; the D is unclear. The CDR3 contains 13 residues. The germline V gene encodes CDR1 SGHTA and CDR2 FQGNSA. With 3 bases removed from V and 8 bases from J, the gap between germline ends came to 10 bases. CDR3 protein: CASSFRGQEKLFF. In nucleotides, the CDR3 is TGTGCCAGCAGCTTTCGAGGTCAGGAAAAACTGTTTTTT.

The chain has TRBV19 and TRBJ1-1, with D perhaps matching TRBD1 (5 bases). CDR3 size: 11 residues. From germline, CDR1 is LNHDA and CDR2 SQIVND (reference sequence). The ends were cut back, 10 bases at V and 10 bases at J, with 16 bases in the middle. The CDR3 region is CATLFQGSAFF. CDR3 DNA: TGTGCCACCCTTTTTCAGGGATCAGCTTTCTTT.

This clonotype was observed a few times. This chain connects TRBV25-1 to TRBJ2-6; 10 bases fit TRBD1. Germline V CDR1 and CDR2: MGHDK, SYGVNS. The junction had 6 bases not matched to a gene; V was cut back by 7 bases and J by 0 bases. The CDR3 is 17 amino acids. Here the CDR3 DNA reads TGTGCCAGCATCGGGACAGGGGCCTACTCTGGGGCCAACGTCCTGACTTTC. Amino acids: CASIGTGAYSGANVLTF. The full variable domain, rest sourced from reference TRBV25-1 and TRBJ2-6, is EADIYQTPRYLVIGTGKKITLECSQTMGHDKMYWYQQDPGMELHLIHYSYGVNSTEKGDLSSESTVSRIRTEHFPLTLESARPSHTSQYLCASIGTGAYSGANVLTFGAGSRLTVL.

This sequence joins TRBV7-6 and TRBJ1-2, with TRBD1 matching over 7 bases. V was pared by 1 base and J by 8 bases, with 4 bases of the junction left unmatched. CDR1 is SGHVS, CDR2 FNYEAQ, per germline. The length of the CDR3 is 13 residues. The DNA for the CDR3 is TGTGCCAGCAGCTTAGGAGGGGGCCGGGGCTACACCTTC. Translation gives CASSLGGGRGYTF.

In this sample, this clonotype turned up a few times. V usage is TRBV28 and J usage is TRBJ2-5; no definite D call. The CDR3 is made up of 13 amino acids. Germline CDR1 is MDHEN and CDR2 is SYDVKM. V lost 6 bases and J lost 9, with 17 bases in between. The CDR3 DNA sequence: TGTGCCAGCAGGCAGATTTTCACGTCCCCCCAGTACTTC. Translated: CASRQIFTSPQYF.

This clonotype was seen at least ten times. The V gene is TRBV7-2, the J gene TRBJ2-5; 12 positions match TRBD2. The J segment lost 1 base and the V segment lost 5 bases, leaving 11 bases of the junction unmatched. The length of the CDR3 is 18 residues. From germline, CDR1 is SGHTA and CDR2 FQGNSA. The chain's CDR3 is CASSPSGLAGRFQETQYF. For the CDR3, the DNA is TGTGCCAGCAGCCCGAGCGGACTAGCGGGACGATTCCAAGAGACCCAGTACTTC. The full variable domain, rest sourced from reference TRBV7-2 and TRBJ2-5, is GAGVSQSPSNKVTEKGKDVELRCDPISGHTALYWYRQSLGQGLEFLIYFQGNSAPDKSGLPSDRFSAERTGGSVSTLTIQRTQQEDSAVYLCASSPSGLAGRFQETQYFGPGTRLLVL.

This clonotype was seen a few times. The chain uses TRBV11-2 and TRBJ2-1; D call uncertain. V was cut by 5 bases and J by 4 bases, with 18 bases left in between. The CDR3 sequence is 16 residues long. Germline assignment: CDR1 SGHAT and CDR2 FQNNGV. The CDR3 reads CASSPLRPDPYNEQFF. The CDR3 nucleotides are TGTGCCAGCAGCCCCCTCCGACCCGATCCTTACAATGAGCAGTTCTTC.

V and J are TRBV15 and TRBJ1-1, with D perhaps TRBD1 (5 bases). Germline lookup yields CDR1 LNHNV and CDR2 YYDKDF (reference sequence). This CDR3 comprises 14 residues. V lost 0 bases and J lost 4, with 9 bases in between. Here the CDR3 reads CATSRDRGSTEAFF. Here the CDR3 DNA reads TGTGCCACCAGCAGAGATCGGGGGAGCACTGAAGCTTTCTTT.

The table lists this clonotype with a few counts. This chain links TRBV11-2 with TRBJ2-7; the D call may be TRBD1 or TRBD2 (5 bases each). This CDR3 region has 14 residues. Trimming took off 1 base at V and 3 bases at J, with 10 bases between the two ends. Germline CDR1 and CDR2: SGHAT and FQNNGV. The CDR3, as DNA: TGTGCCAGCAGCTTAGCTCTGGGGGTCTACGAGCAGTACTTC. Translated: CASSLALGVYEQYF.